The entry below describes one T cell receptor (beta chain). Its antigen target is currently unknown. Base-call qualities are not available, and no considerably larger clone is one nucleotide away. This specimen comes from a study of cytomegalovirus exposure and HLA in healthy donors (dated by TCRdb to the late 2010s). About the full investigation: An earlier analysis of roughly 570 of the donors reported under 300 Gb of sequence data and 90 million to 120 million unique TCR beta sequences obtained from about 179 million T cells. Of the approximately 400 genotyped donors, about 80% fell in the genetic ancestry cluster associated with self-reported Caucasian donors. A later analysis re-examined previously published TCR beta repertoires from more than 650 donors and added high-resolution HLA genotyping to investigate patterns of TCR occurrence. Roughly 300 gigabases of sequencing data and 78 million or so unique TCR sequences were included in an early release covering around 650 HLA-typed donors. A later genetic analysis took genome-wide SNP genotypes for about three fifths of the roughly 700 donors and used that subset as a discovery cohort. The study used immunosequencing to profile the T cell repertoires of around 600 subjects and linked those repertoires to cytomegalovirus serostatus. Among around 400 genotyped donors of the cohort, an average of about 220,000 unique TCR beta nucleotide sequences was sequenced per donor, of which about 19% were non-productive. Every discovery cohort repertoire had been produced on one sequencing platform. The later analysis used no new phenotypic data to find candidate immune exposures, relying instead on TCR beta sequences and their occurrence across donors. Four to six DR-DQ haplotypes were handled as single units for association and clustering, since linkage in the cohort was strong. To decide whether each TCR beta V gene segment behaved as functional or pseudogenic, an earlier analysis of 587 of the donors relied on high-throughput TCR beta sequencing. Typing coverage varied by locus: roughly 620-640 donors for A, B, C, DRB1 and DQB1; roughly 560 for DQA1; approximately 610 for DPA1; some 470 for DPB1. HLA typing included class I and class II loci at four-digit resolution. The aim of the study was to test whether cataloging public T cell receptors could identify signatures of past pathogen exposure. Besides the first cohort of 500 to 700 subjects, a separate validation cohort made up of 120 different subjects was used. Donor age, sex, ethnicity and CMV serostatus were compiled alongside the repertoire data. The study combined high-throughput TCR immunosequencing, statistical association of individual TCRs with disease status, and machine learning to predict cytomegalovirus infection status.

The cohort was made up of 500 to 850 healthy bone marrow donors. Cohort members were all nominally healthy when sampled, although unrecorded immune exposures were likely present. The donor tested CMV seronegative and was one of the 352 seronegative cohort members. A peripheral blood sample was provided by each donor, and peripheral blood mononuclear cells were used for TCR beta sequencing. The Qiagen DNeasy Blood Extraction Kit was used to extract genomic DNA from the blood cell samples. General conclusions and limits of the study: An earlier analysis of around 540 of the donors showed that most TCR beta V segments appeared in productive rearrangements either about 87% or about 30% of the time, which broadly matched IMGT annotations. The authors suggested that the approach could potentially be extended to other disease states and immunological phenotypes. This cohort had only TCR beta chains sequenced, and the lack of alpha or paired-chain data limited which features could be detected. Sequencing depth was assumed to be roughly uniform across donors in the presence/absence analyses, though that assumption may not hold. Because counts were too low, some 17 rarely observed V segments, including chromosome 9 orphons, were left out of the earlier analysis of 587 of the donors. In a later genetic analysis, fewer N-insertions in productive TCRs were reported among donors in an Asian-associated ancestry cluster than the approximately 630-donor mean. Correlated functional status among segregating V segments might be attributable to linkage disequilibrium, but an unknown experimental factor could not be ruled out. When HLA alleles, especially DR and DQ, strongly co-occurred, TCR associations were difficult to assign to individual alleles. A later analysis found that TCR association rates varied across HLA loci, with DRB1 alleles showing the most associated TCRs and HLA-C alleles the fewest. A later analysis found that most CMV-associated TCR beta chains appeared HLA-restricted, with HLA associations seemingly driven largely by CMV exposure. The only immune exposure information available for the cohort was CMV serostatus. Some IMGT-functional V segments, including TRBV6-2 and TRBV6-3, could not be distinguished by the 87-base-pair reads and were therefore excluded. According to a later analysis, parvovirus B19, influenza, CMV and Epstein-Barr virus appeared linked to several top co-occurrence clusters. In a later analysis, HLA-associated TCR beta chains were found to be more clonally expanded and to have lower generation probabilities than equally common non-associated chains. Because HLA typing was missing for some donors at each locus, association tests included only the typed subset. Most TCR sequences were seen in very few donors, while some public TCRs were found in many individuals. A cluster of highly shared sequence variants was judged likely to represent a technical artifact of the sequencing pipeline. A later analysis associated 15,000 or so TCR beta sequences with specific HLA alleles at a false discovery rate of 0.05. In vitro tests confirmed that a few of the cytomegalovirus-associated TCR beta chains recognize cytomegalovirus antigens. A further reported finding was that TCR beta sequences accurately predicted the HLA-A and HLA-B alleles for most subjects in the first cohort. The study gave a list of more than 150 TCR beta chains associated with cytomegalovirus. The classifier was reported to diagnose cytomegalovirus status with high specificity and sensitivity in both the original and validation cohorts. A later genetic analysis associated a missense DCLRE1C variant with V-gene and J-gene trimming of TCR beta chains, and an independent cohort replicated the association.

Library creation used the immunoSEQ multiplex PCR assay. For the multiplex PCR, a mixture combining 60 forward primers for TCR Vbeta segments and 13 reverse primers for TCR Jbeta segments was used. A multiplex PCR assay on genomic DNA amplified the CDR3 region of rearranged TCR beta genes. The Illumina HiSeq System was used to sequence the amplified TCR beta libraries as 87-base-pair reads. The source study handled its data this way. A later analysis tallied about 77 million unique TCR beta chains across the 666 repertoires, and around 9.9 million of those chains were shared by two or more donors. A nearest-neighbor algorithm error-corrected the raw reads and collapsed the reads into unique sequences, merging closely related sequences to remove PCR and sequencing errors. CDR3 sequences were aligned to IMGT reference sequences to assign V, D and J gene segments. For a sequence to be retained, a match of at least six nucleotides to both a V gene segment and a J gene segment was required. Rearrangements were called productive when the CDR3 lacked stop codons and stayed in frame with V and J; all others were non-productive. CDR3 was defined according to IMGT convention as the region running from the second conserved V-encoded cysteine to the conserved J-encoded phenylalanine. Sequences without an unambiguous match to a single V gene segment were excluded from the earlier analysis of several hundred of the donors. An earlier analysis of 500 to 700 of the donors classified V segments as functional when productive rearrangements were above 56.7% and as segregating when the standard deviation between donors was above 5%. To diagnose cytomegalovirus status from the catalog of TCR beta chain sequences, a statistical classification framework was built. In a later analysis, V and J genes were assigned by comparing TCR nucleotide sequences against IMGT/GENE-DB human TR gene sequences. The TCRdist pipeline was used in a later analysis to assign CDR3 sequences and most-parsimonious VDJ recombination scenarios. In a later analysis, each TCR beta chain was defined by its CDR3 amino acid sequence together with its V-gene family, and reads without a unique V-gene family were excluded. A later analysis removed roughly 590 highly shared, low-generation-probability nucleotide sequences to deal with suspected cross-contamination and a sequencing artifact. In a later analysis, a clonal expansion index was calculated for each public chain from normalized within-repertoire ranks of inferred template counts. Generation probabilities in a later analysis came from a VDJ recombination model fitted to out-of-frame rearrangements, and those results were checked against IGoR. In a later analysis, TCR-TCR, TCR-HLA and TCR-CMV co-occurrence was scored with hypergeometric tests, and a repertoire-size bias correction was applied to TCR pairs. To estimate false discovery rates, a later analysis permuted the HLA or CMV assignments 20 times. In a later analysis, co-occurring TCRs were grouped with DBSCAN, and TCRdist sequence similarity was added when clustering was performed within HLA-allele-positive subsets. Co-occurrence clustering excluded repertoires with fewer than 30,000 or more than 120,000 public chains, plus five with anomalous nucleotide sharing. As stored in TCRdb, this immuneACCESS dataset retains in-frame rearrangements with V and J assigned. A fraction of the clones does not appear; measured against another copy, unresolved V genes explain less than half of the discrepancy, and the remainder lacks a known reason. Clone size and the V and J calls come from that table; the DNA yielded D and trimming. Present in this sample are 140,000 or so clones, about 75% of which were seen just once. The ten largest clones take up about 1.7% of the sample.

The CDR3 measures 15 amino acids from cysteine to phenylalanine. Here the CDR3 DNA is all that survives: 45 bases in frame from base 1. CDR1 is given as SEHNR and CDR2 as FQNEAQ, both from the germline V gene (reference sequence). Relative to germline, V is missing 1 base and J is missing 4 bases, with 5 bases of the junction outside any gene match. This clonotype was sampled from a woman in her twenties or thirties in good health and CMV-seronegative. What was sequenced was PBMCs. Recombination connected TRBV7-9 to TRBJ1-2, with 8 middle bases fitting TRBD1. The bases are TGTGCCAGCAGCTTAGGGGAGACAGGGGTCTATGGCTACACCTTC. It is translated as CASSLGETGVYGYTF.